A single sample is the source of the 23 T cell receptor beta chains below, sequenced in a study of CD8 T cells in ankylosing spondylitis. TCRdb ran MiXCR on the 5' RACE reads and lists one entry per CDR3 protein. The sample consists of under 170,000 distinct CDR3 sequences, under 55% of them appearing once. The sequencing input was synovial fluid, either unsorted or a sorted T cell fraction (not recorded which). These receptors all stem from a male donor with ankylosing spondylitis.

The rearrangement links TRBV5-8 to TRBJ2-5, with unresolved D. CDR3 length equals 15 residues. Trimming stripped 7 bases from V and 2 bases from J, with 18 bases between. The germline CDR1 and CDR2 sequences are SGHTS and YDEGEE. CDR3 in amino acids: CASRDKDGSQETQYF. The CDR3 DNA sequence: TGTGCCAGCCGCGACAAGGACGGATCGCAAGAGACCCAGTACTTC.

There are many counts of this clonotype. The chain couples TRBV20-1 to TRBJ2-1, with 8 bases fitting TRBD2. The germline V gene has CDR1 DFQATT and CDR2 SNEGSKA (reference sequence). The CDR3 runs 14 residues. CDR3 coding DNA: TGCGGAAGCGGAAGGCCTAGCGGGTACAATGAGCAGTTCTTC. Residues: CGSGRPSGYNEQFF.

At least ten counts were recorded for this clonotype. V and J are TRBV15 and TRBJ1-1; TRBD1 is a possible D gene (6 bases). Germline assignment: CDR1 LNHNV and CDR2 YYDKDF (reference sequence). The V gene lost 2 bases and the J gene lost 1 base, with 14 bases spanning the gap. CDR3 length: 16 amino acids. CDR3 nucleotides: TGTGCCACCAGCAGATCCTGGGACATTTCGAACACTGAAGCTTTCTTT. Translating it yields CATSRSWDISNTEAFF.

There are many counts of this clonotype. The rearrangement links TRBV29-1 to TRBJ2-7, with 10 bases that match TRBD2. Germline V gene lookup returns CDR1 SQVTM and CDR2 ANQGSEA. CDR3 size: 15 residues. The V gene end was trimmed by 8 bases and the J gene end by 0 bases; junction bases not matched to a gene: 10. This CDR3 reads CSTRQGLASSYEQYF. The CDR3 region has the DNA TGCAGCACGCGACAGGGACTAGCGTCCTCCTACGAGCAGTACTTC.

This clonotype was observed a handful of times. The V call is TRBV27, the J call TRBJ2-1; 11 bases are a match to TRBD2. Looked up from germline, CDR1 is MNHEY and CDR2 is SMNVEV (reference sequence). The CDR3 is 15 amino acids. J lost 4 bases, V lost 8 bases, and 7 bases had no gene match. This chain's CDR3 is CASSMGTSGYNEQFF. In nucleotides, the CDR3 is TGTGCCAGCTCTATGGGGACTAGCGGATACAATGAGCAGTTCTTC.

The chain combines TRBV6-1 with TRBJ1-3; D perhaps matches TRBD1 (5 bases). The CDR3 totals 16 residues. Trimming shortened V by 5 bases and J by 4 bases, and 18 bases separated the two germline ends. Germline CDR1 and CDR2: MNHNS and SASEGT. This chain's CDR3 is CASSLTIGGYGNTIYF. The CDR3 nucleotides are TGTGCCAGCAGTCTTACCATCGGGGGATACGGAAACACCATATATTTT.

The rearrangement joins TRBV5-1 to TRBJ1-1, with no clear D. Trimming removed 3 bases from V and 10 bases from J, with 22 bases in between. Germline-derived CDR1 and CDR2 are SGHRS and YFSETQ. The CDR3 has 15 residues. The CDR3 loop is CASSYAGPDLSRAFF. DNA for the CDR3: TGCGCCAGCAGCTACGCTGGACCCGACTTGTCCCGAGCTTTCTTT.

V usage is TRBV4-1 and J usage is TRBJ1-2; possibly TRBD1 for D (6 bases). This CDR3 has 17 residues. Germline loops: CDR1 MGHRA, CDR2 YSYEKL. V was pared by 1 base and J by 4 bases, with 19 bases between. The CDR3, as DNA: TGCGCCAGCAGCCAAGCTCCCCCGGTGGGGGCCAGCTATGGCTACACCTTC. Translation gives CASSQAPPVGASYGYTF.

The chain has TRBV9 and TRBJ2-7, with TRBD2 identical over 12 bases. From germline, CDR1 is SGDLS and CDR2 YYNGEE. J was trimmed by 1 base and V by 4 bases; bases with no gene match: 6. CDR3 size: 16 residues. Here the CDR3 DNA reads TGTGCCAGCAGCACCAACCTAGCGGGGGGGTCCTACGAGCAGTACTTC. This codes for CASSTNLAGGSYEQYF.

The rearrangement uses TRBV7-9 and TRBJ2-2; the D gene is possibly TRBD2 (6 bases). The CDR3 runs to 15 residues. The V end lost 2 bases, the J end lost 4 bases, and 11 bases lay between the germline ends. Germline lookup yields CDR1 SEHNR and CDR2 FQNEAQ (reference sequence). The DNA for the CDR3 is TGTGCCAGCAGCTTATGGGGAGGTGGCACCGGGGAGCTGTTTTTT. The encoded protein is CASSLWGGGTGELFF.

The gene calls are TRBV7-9 and TRBJ1-1, with TRBD1 matching 9 bases. V lost 5 bases, J lost 0 bases, and 7 bases stayed unmatched. Germline V lookup: CDR1 SEHNR, CDR2 FQNEAQ (reference sequence). CDR3 size: 16 residues. The CDR3 DNA reads as TGTGCCAGCAGCAACCGGACAGGGGACCTGAACACTGAAGCTTTCTTT. Amino acids: CASSNRTGDLNTEAFF.

The table lists this clonotype with a few counts. The rearrangement uses TRBV20-1 and TRBJ2-7; tentatively, D is TRBD2 (5 bases). The V end lost 1 base, the J end lost 1 base, and 17 bases lay between the germline ends. The germline gives CDR1 DFQATT, CDR2 SNEGSKA (reference sequence). The CDR3 spans 16 residues. Written as DNA, the CDR3 is TGCAGTGCTAGAGCCTCACCCGGGATCCTATCCTACGAGCAGTACTTC. Translating it yields CSARASPGILSYEQYF.

This clonotype was picked up a small number of times. The V gene is TRBV7-2, the J gene TRBJ2-1; 7 bases fit TRBD1. The CDR3 runs 15 residues. Looked up from germline, CDR1 is SGHTA and CDR2 is FQGNSA. The ends lost 5 bases at V and 2 bases at J; junction bases unmatched: 6. CDR3 sequence (DNA): TGTGCCAGCAGCATAGGACAGGCCGCCTACAATGAGCAGTTCTTC. Translation gives CASSIGQAAYNEQFF.

The chain links TRBV12-3 or TRBV12-4 to TRBJ1-1; D is unclear. This CDR3 contains 14 residues. Trimming stripped 1 base from V and 0 bases from J, with 6 bases between. CDR3 amino acids: CASSLEGLNTEAFF. The CDR3 coding sequence is TGTGCCAGCAGTTTAGAGGGCCTGAACACTGAAGCTTTCTTT.

This clonotype was recorded once. This chain connects TRBV12-3 or TRBV12-4 to TRBJ1-1; the D is unclear. CDR3 length equals 14 residues. The V and J ends lost 7 bases and 0 bases respectively, with 12 bases between them. CDR3 DNA: TGTGCCAGCACCCCTGTAAGGATGAACACTGAAGCTTTCTTT. This codes for CASTPVRMNTEAFF.

The rearrangement links TRBV3-1 to TRBJ2-7, with D perhaps given as TRBD1 or TRBD2 (5 bases each). Germline assignment: CDR1 LGHDT and CDR2 YNNKEL (reference sequence). The CDR3 is made up of 16 amino acids. Trimming shortened V by 3 bases and J by 1 base, and 16 bases separated the two germline ends. The CDR3 here is CASSHAFRDGSYEQYF. For the CDR3, the DNA is TGTGCCAGCAGCCATGCCTTCCGGGACGGGTCCTACGAGCAGTACTTC.

This clonotype occurred a few times. The rearrangement links TRBV12-3 or TRBV12-4 to TRBJ2-1, with 12 nucleotides matching TRBD2. The CDR3 has 18 residues. The V and J ends lost 6 bases and 8 bases, in that order; junction bases with no gene match: 17. In DNA, the CDR3 is TGTGCCAGCAGCCCTATAGTGGAGCTAGCGGGAGGGCCGCATGAGCAGTTCTTC. Protein product: CASSPIVELAGGPHEQFF.

This clonotype was observed a handful of times. The chain is built from TRBV5-1 and TRBJ1-1; D unclear. The CDR3 has 17 amino acids. V was cut by 2 bases and J by 1 base, with 18 bases left in between. The germline V gene encodes CDR1 SGHRS and CDR2 YFSETQ. In nucleotides, the CDR3 is TGCGCCAGCAGCTTTCTTGGCATGTTTGAGGGGAACACTGAAGCTTTCTTT. Translating gives CASSFLGMFEGNTEAFF.

In DNA form, the CDR3 reads TGTGCCACACTAAGCAGGGTAGGCTACACCTTC. This translates into CATLSRVGYTF. The chain combines TRBV10-3 with TRBJ1-2; D may be TRBD1 (5 bases). Germline CDR1 and CDR2: ENHRY and SYGVKD. The CDR3 extends over 11 amino acids. V lost 10 bases and J 8 bases, leaving 14 bases between the germline ends.

This clonotype occurred many times. The gene calls are TRBV27 and TRBJ1-1, with D maybe TRBD1 (5 bases). CDR1 and CDR2 from the germline V gene are MNHEY and SMNVEV (reference sequence). Trimming cost V 6 bases and J 8 bases, with 19 bases left between them. This CDR3 has 14 residues. CDR3 in amino acids: CASSWAGGRREAFF. The DNA for the CDR3 is TGTGCCAGCAGCTGGGCGGGGGGTCGGAGGGAAGCTTTCTTT.

This chain uses TRBV28 with TRBJ1-1; D unclear. The CDR3 totals 15 residues. CDR1 and CDR2 (germline): MDHEN, SYDVKM. Trimming shortened V by 4 bases and J by 0 bases, and 12 bases separated the two germline ends. CDR3 in DNA: TGTGCCAGCAGTTGGTCGAGTGATATGAACACTGAAGCTTTCTTT. Residues: CASSWSSDMNTEAFF.

This clonotype was detected a few times. The rearrangement links TRBV9 to TRBJ2-3; D is perhaps TRBD2 (6 bases). Germline assignment: CDR1 SGDLS and CDR2 YYNGEE. V was cut by 0 bases and J by 3 bases, with 11 bases left in between. The CDR3 is 15 residues long. The CDR3, as DNA: TGTGCCAGCAGCGTAGTGACTAGTACAACAGATACGCAGTATTTT. Translated: CASSVVTSTTDTQYF.

This clonotype came up a few times. V and J are TRBV12-3 or TRBV12-4 and TRBJ2-5, with D perhaps matching TRBD1 or TRBD2 (5 bases each). The CDR3 length is 15 residues. The V and J ends lost 4 bases and 5 bases respectively, with 17 bases between them. Written as DNA, the CDR3 is TGTGCCAGCAGTTGGCCGGGGCCTCCCACGGAGACCCAGTACTTC. Translating gives CASSWPGPPTETQYF.